These 7 T cell receptor beta chains originate from one sample sequenced in a study of T cell responses to AZD1222 COVID-19 vaccine (TCRdb year 2021). The time point label for this specimen denotes: about 28 days (+/-7) after the second vaccine dose. The library came from the immunoSEQ multiplex PCR assay. TCRdb holds this immuneACCESS table with in-frame rearrangements only. Some clones are missing; in checked studies, unresolved V genes explain under half, and the rest has no known cause. This sample lists over 120,000 clones; around 84% were detected once. The top ten clonotypes cover around 5% of the sample. The sample in question was peripheral blood, obtained 28 days after the second AZD1222 dose. The receptors stem from an adult who received the AZD1222 COVID-19 vaccine.

The V gene is TRBV14, the J gene TRBJ1-5, with D possibly TRBD1 on 5 matching bases. Germline CDR1 and CDR2: SGHDN and FVKESK. The germline V and J ends were trimmed by 2 bases and 6 bases, with 14 bases remaining between them. This CDR3 is built from 15 residues. For the CDR3, the DNA is TGTGCCAGCAGCCAAACGGGAACAGGTGCTCAGCCCCAGCATTTT. Protein: CASSQTGTGAQPQHF.

As DNA, the CDR3 is TGTGCCAGCAGTTCCGGGGGAGGGGTAATGAACACTGAAGCTTTCTTT. Translated, it gives CASSSGGGVMNTEAFF. The rearrangement uses TRBV27 and TRBJ1-1; weak D call: TRBD1 (5 bases). CDR3 length: 16 amino acids. Deletions cut 4 bases from V and 0 bases from J, with 15 bases between. Per the germline V gene, CDR1 is MNHEY and CDR2 is SMNVEV (reference sequence).

This clone showed up just a few times. The chain employs TRBV29-1 and TRBJ2-1, with TRBD2 identical over 10 bases. The junction had 7 bases not matched to a gene; V was cut back by 7 bases and J by 4 bases. The CDR3 sequence is 14 residues long. Germline-derived CDR1 and CDR2 are SQVTM and ANQGSEA. CDR3 in DNA: TGCAGCGGGGCCGGGACTAGCGAATACAATGAGCAGTTCTTC. Protein sequence: CSGAGTSEYNEQFF.

The genes are TRBV30 and TRBJ1-2; 10 bases are shared with TRBD1. The CDR3 spans 13 residues. The ends lost 5 bases at V and 6 bases at J; junction bases unmatched: 6. The germline V gene has CDR1 GTSNPN and CDR2 SVGIG (reference sequence). The CDR3, as DNA: TGTGCCTGGGATATAGGGACAGGGGATGGCTACACCTTC. Protein sequence: CAWDIGTGDGYTF.

This clone was recorded once. The chain recombines TRBV6-5 with TRBJ2-4; perhaps TRBD2 as D (5 bases). CDR3 length: 13 amino acids. CDR1 is MNHEY, CDR2 SVGAGI, per germline. Trimming took 6 bases from V and 8 from J, leaving 14 bases between them. Here the CDR3 DNA reads TGTGCCAGCAGGTACGGGAAGAGGGACATTCAGTACTTC. Translation gives CASRYGKRDIQYF.

Comments on this clone: At the DNA level, this CDR3 is encoded by other sequences in the same sample as well. J is TRBJ1-1 and V is TRBV18; D is uncertain. This CDR3 has 13 amino acids. Trimming cost V 3 bases and J 0 bases, with 5 bases left between them. Per the germline V gene, CDR1 is KGHSH and CDR2 is LQKENI. The CDR3: CASSPTVNTEAFF. In DNA form, the CDR3 reads TGTGCCAGCTCACCGACGGTGAACACTGAAGCTTTCTTT.

This sequence joins TRBV29-1 and TRBJ1-2; D gene ambiguous. V lost 6 bases, J lost 6 bases, and 17 bases lay in between. The CDR3 consists of 13 residues. In germline, CDR1 is SQVTM, CDR2 ANQGSEA. The CDR3 DNA follows: TGCAGCGTCGATCTCTGGGAGGTGGATGGCTACACCTTC. This gives the protein CSVDLWEVDGYTF.